The clone carrying this T cell receptor (beta chain) occurred many times. Its target is not known. Germline loops: CDR1 MNHNS, CDR2 SASEGT. This CDR3 spans 17 amino acids. Unmatched junction bases numbered 9, after V lost 0 bases and J lost 6 bases. The data were obtained in a study of T cells in Graves' hyperthyroidism and ophthalmopathy. About the research overall: It was at initial diagnosis, before any treatment, that peripheral blood was collected.

Template material for amplifying TCR beta CDR3 regions consisted of RNA transcripts. The HTBI primer set served for first-round RT-PCR of the TCR CDR3. TCRdb recomputed calls from the multiplex PCR reads with MiXCR, one row per CDR3 protein. Among roughly 300,000 distinct CDR3 sequences listed, about 20% were seen once. Points from the study as a whole: Most clonotypes that expanded in the thyroid above 0.001 also showed up in blood. The model made its ophthalmopathy prediction, and onset followed a median around 6.9 months later.

Clinical symptoms, serum thyroxine, TRAb, thyroid ultrasound and orbital computed tomography established diagnosis. Sequences were obtained from blood. This receptor was obtained from a woman between 45 and 65 years old with Graves' hyperthyroidism. The V call is TRBV6-1, the J call TRBJ2-1; TRBD2 agrees at 9 bases. CDR3 amino acids: CASSEARLADTTNEQFF. DNA for the CDR3: TGTGCCAGCAGTGAAGCGCGACTAGCGGATACGACCAATGAGCAGTTCTTC.